The rows below give T cell receptor beta chains drawn from one sample of a study of blood T cell repertoires in COVID-19. Only in-frame clones appear in the TCRdb table, and some are missing; sequencing was by immunoSEQ multiplex PCR. The repertoire holds around 200,000 clones, more than 70% seen once, with nearly 2.5% in the top ten. Sequenced material: peripheral blood. These TCRs come from a man between 40 and 49 years old with active or convalescent COVID-19. Each CDR3 is given with its conserved first and last residue. A D gene is named only where the DNA matches it firmly. Not all rows give a size; the values are once, few, many and, for expanded clones, a class.

d_call clone_size j_call v_call cdr3_nt cdr3_aa
. . TRBJ2-1 TRBV9 TGTGCCAGCAGCGGTGGAGGGGGCGGATACAATGAGCAGTTCTTC CASSGGGGGYNEQFF
. . TRBJ1-5 TRBV28 TGTGCCAGCCTGCGCCGGGCCGGGGGCAATCAGCCCCAGCATTTT CASLRRAGGNQPQHF
TRBD1 . TRBJ1-2 TRBV24-1 TGTGCCCTTACAGACAGGGGGCGCGGCTACACCTTC CALTDRGRGYTF
TRBD2 . TRBJ2-1 TRBV27 TGTGCCAGCAGTTTAGGGCGGCTAGCGGGGGGAACCTACAATGAGCAGTTCTTC CASSLGRLAGGTYNEQFF
. few TRBJ1-1 TRBV30 TGTGCCTGGGCCAAAGGACGGACTAACACTGAAGCTTTCTTT CAWAKGRTNTEAFF
. . TRBJ1-2 TRBV7-9 TGTGCCAGCAGCTCTTCGTCCAGGGCCCTCCCGAACTATGGCTACACCTTC CASSSSSRALPNYGYTF
TRBD1 . TRBJ1-5 TRBV19 TGTGCCAGTAGTCCCCGGACAGGGGGGGGAGATCAGCCCCAGCATTTT CASSPRTGGGDQPQHF
. . TRBJ1-3 TRBV2 TGTGCCAGCAGAGAGAGCTCTGGAAACACCATATATTTT CASRESSGNTIYF
. . TRBJ1-3 TRBV12-3/TRBV12-4 TGTGCCACGGGGGGAAGCTCTGGAAACACCATATATTTT CATGGSSGNTIYF
TRBD1 . TRBJ1-1 TRBV28 TGTGCCAGCAGCCCCTGGGACAGGGGGCATTATGCTGAAGCTTTCTTT CASSPWDRGHYAEAFF
. . TRBJ1-2 TRBV7-2 TGTGCCAGCAGCCCCGGGAGGGCAGGGAGGAACTATGGCTACACCTTC CASSPGRAGRNYGYTF
TRBD1 . TRBJ1-2 TRBV7-9 TGTGCCAGCAGCGGACAGGGGGCAGCTGGCTATGGCTACACCTTC CASSGQGAAGYGYTF
. . TRBJ2-7 TRBV7-2 TGTGCCAGCAGCTTAGCCAGCTCCTACGAGCAGTACTTC CASSLASSYEQYF
. . TRBJ1-1 TRBV5-1 TGCGCCAGCAGCTTGGATCTGGGGCGGAACACTGAAGCTTTCTTT CASSLDLGRNTEAFF
TRBD1 . TRBJ1-2 TRBV10-3 TGTGCCATCAGGACAGGGGAGAACTATGGCTACACCTTC CAIRTGENYGYTF
TRBD2 . TRBJ2-3 TRBV7-3 TGTGCCAGCAGCTTTAACGGGGGGGCCCCAGATACGCAGTATTTT CASSFNGGAPDTQYF
. . TRBJ1-1 TRBV19 TGTGCCAGTAGTATATTAACAGGGAGTAGAGGGAACACTGAAGCTTTCTTT CASSILTGSRGNTEAFF
. . TRBJ2-3 TRBV3-1/TRBV3-2 TGTGCCAGCAGCCAAGATAGGAGGACAGATACGCAGTATTTT CASSQDRRTDTQYF
. . TRBJ1-1 TRBV7-9 TGTGCCAGCAGCTTAGGGCCTGTTACGGGAGCTTTCTTT CASSLGPVTGAFF
. . TRBJ1-5 TRBV6-1 TGTGCCAGCAGCGAACGTTGGGGGGAGGGTGGACAAACACCCCAGCATTTT CASSERWGEGGQTPQHF
. . TRBJ1-2 TRBV3-1/TRBV3-2 TGTGCCAGCAGCCAAGACCGTTCAGGCTACTTCTATGGCTACACCTTC CASSQDRSGYFYGYTF
TRBD1 once TRBJ1-5 TRBV5-1 TGCGCCAGCAGCGCCGGGCCTCAGGGGGGCAATCAGCCCCAGCATTTT CASSAGPQGGNQPQHF
TRBD2 . TRBJ2-1 TRBV24-1 TGTGCCACCAGTGATTTGGGAGTAGCGGGGGCCGGCAATGAGCAGTTCTTC CATSDLGVAGAGNEQFF
. . TRBJ2-2 TRBV5-1 TGCGCCAGCAGCTTGGATAGGGCAGGGGCGAACACCGGGGAGCTGTTTTTT CASSLDRAGANTGELFF
TRBD1 . TRBJ1-1 TRBV6-5 TGTGCCAGCAGTTCGACAGGGGTAAGCACTGAAGCTTTCTTT CASSSTGVSTEAFF
. . TRBJ1-1 TRBV10-3 TGTGCCATCAGTGAGAGGACACCCCCCACTGAAGCTTTCTTT CAISERTPPTEAFF
TRBD1 . TRBJ1-2 TRBV7-2 TGTGCCAGCATTCCGGGACAGGGAGGCTATGGCTACACCTTC CASIPGQGGYGYTF
. few TRBJ1-5 TRBV18 TGTGCCAGCTCACCAGCGTCGCCGCAGGTTAATCAGCCCCAGCATTTT CASSPASPQVNQPQHF
. . TRBJ1-5 TRBV3-1/TRBV3-2 TGTGCCAGCAGCCAAGTTCCCTCGGGTGATTATAGCAATCAGCCCCAGCATTTT CASSQVPSGDYSNQPQHF
TRBD1 . TRBJ2-7 TRBV28 TGTGCCAGCAAAGGATTGATCGGGACAGGGAGTTACGAGCAGTACTTC CASKGLIGTGSYEQYF
TRBD2 . TRBJ2-3 TRBV11-2 TGTGCCAGCAGCGACCCGGGGAGGGGTGGCACAGATACGCAGTATTTT CASSDPGRGGTDTQYF
TRBD1 . TRBJ1-1 TRBV3-1/TRBV3-2 TGTGCCAGCAGCCAACACCCAGACAGGGGTGCTGAAGCTTTCTTT CASSQHPDRGAEAFF
TRBD1 few TRBJ1-2 TRBV28 TGTGCCAGCGGGGGACCAGTAAGGGGGCTCGGCTACACCTTC CASGGPVRGLGYTF
. few TRBJ1-1 TRBV12-5 TGTGCTAGTGGTTTGGAAAGGACAGTTGAAGCTTTCTTT CASGLERTVEAFF
TRBD2 . TRBJ2-5 TRBV5-1 TGCGCCAGCAGAGGGACTAAAGAGACCCAGTACTTC CASRGTKETQYF
. . TRBJ1-1 TRBV5-1 TGCGCCAGCAGCTTGGAAGGGGTACACACTGAAGCTTTCTTT CASSLEGVHTEAFF
. . TRBJ2-7 TRBV12-1 TGTGCCAGCAGCACCGGACTAGCGGGGGGCCCCTACGAGCAGTACTTC CASSTGLAGGPYEQYF
. few TRBJ1-2 TRBV21-1 TGTGCCAGCAGCAAAAGCCCAGGGAAAGGTTTTCCCATTAGTTACGGCTACACCTTC CASSKSPGKGFPISYGYTF
. . TRBJ1-2 TRBV19 TGTGCCAGTAGTGGAGAAAAGGTCAGGGCCAACTATGGCTACACCTTC CASSGEKVRANYGYTF
. . TRBJ2-3 TRBV29-1 TGCAGCGCCCAGGGGGGCGTAACAGATACGCAGTATTTT CSAQGGVTDTQYF
TRBD1 once TRBJ1-2 TRBV18 TGTGCCAGCTCTGAGGGGGCTTATGTAGGCTACACCTTC CASSEGAYVGYTF
TRBD1 . TRBJ2-2 TRBV6-1 TGTGCCAGCAGTGAAGAGAGGACAGGGCCCGGGGAGCTGTTTTTT CASSEERTGPGELFF
. . TRBJ2-5 TRBV18 TGTGCCAGCTCACCACTGGAAGGGGTGGTAGAGACCCAGTACTTC CASSPLEGVVETQYF
. . TRBJ2-5 TRBV18 TGTGCCAGCTCCGGACAGTCCCAAGAGACCCAGTACTTC CASSGQSQETQYF
TRBD1 . TRBJ1-1 TRBV7-2 TGTGCCAGCAGCTTACAGGGGGGCATGAACACTGAAGCTTTCTTT CASSLQGGMNTEAFF
TRBD1 . TRBJ2-6 TRBV5-5 TGTGCCAGCCACCATTTAGGGACAGGGGGCGCTGGGGCCAACGTCCTGACTTTC CASHHLGTGGAGANVLTF
. . TRBJ1-4 TRBV15 TGTGCCACCAGCAGAGGGGGGGGGATTGATGAAAAACTGTTTTTT CATSRGGGIDEKLFF
. once TRBJ1-1 TRBV28 TGTGCCAGCAGCCGACGGACAGCGAACACTGAAGCTTTCTTT CASSRRTANTEAFF
. . TRBJ2-1 TRBV4-3 TGCGCCAGCAGCCCTCAGTCGGCGGGAAGTTATGAGCAGTTCTTC CASSPQSAGSYEQFF
. . TRBJ2-1 TRBV9 TGTGCCAGCAGCGTAGAACTACAGGGATACAATGAGCAGTTCTTC CASSVELQGYNEQFF
TRBD1 few TRBJ1-5 TRBV6-5 TGTGCCAGCAGACGACAGGGAGGTCAGCCCCAGCATTTT CASRRQGGQPQHF
TRBD1 . TRBJ2-5 TRBV3-1/TRBV3-2 TGTGCCAGCAGCCAAAGGGACAGGGATGAGACCCAGTACTTC CASSQRDRDETQYF
. . TRBJ2-7 TRBV12-3/TRBV12-4 TGTGCCAGCAGTCCCCGGGACAACTACGAGCAGTACTTC CASSPRDNYEQYF
TRBD2 . TRBJ2-3 TRBV10-1 TGCGCCAGCAGCGCGGGGGGCCGCAATACGCAGTATTTT CASSAGGRNTQYF
TRBD1 . TRBJ2-2 TRBV6-4 TGTGCCAGCAGTACTACGGGGGGACAGGGATCGCCCGGGGAGCTGTTTTTT CASSTTGGQGSPGELFF
. . TRBJ1-3 TRBV7-2 TGTGCCAGCAGCAAGCGACAGGTACTCTCTGGAAACACCATATATTTT CASSKRQVLSGNTIYF
. few TRBJ1-5 TRBV2 TGTGCCAGCAGTGAAGCCCGGGTTCCGGGTCAGCCCCAGCATTTT CASSEARVPGQPQHF
TRBD1 once TRBJ1-5 TRBV11-2 TGTGCCAGCAGCTTATCAGACAGGGGTCAGCCCCAGCATTTT CASSLSDRGQPQHF
TRBD1 . TRBJ2-7 TRBV13 TGTGCCAGCAGCTTAGTACAGGGGATTCCCTACGAGCAGTACTTC CASSLVQGIPYEQYF